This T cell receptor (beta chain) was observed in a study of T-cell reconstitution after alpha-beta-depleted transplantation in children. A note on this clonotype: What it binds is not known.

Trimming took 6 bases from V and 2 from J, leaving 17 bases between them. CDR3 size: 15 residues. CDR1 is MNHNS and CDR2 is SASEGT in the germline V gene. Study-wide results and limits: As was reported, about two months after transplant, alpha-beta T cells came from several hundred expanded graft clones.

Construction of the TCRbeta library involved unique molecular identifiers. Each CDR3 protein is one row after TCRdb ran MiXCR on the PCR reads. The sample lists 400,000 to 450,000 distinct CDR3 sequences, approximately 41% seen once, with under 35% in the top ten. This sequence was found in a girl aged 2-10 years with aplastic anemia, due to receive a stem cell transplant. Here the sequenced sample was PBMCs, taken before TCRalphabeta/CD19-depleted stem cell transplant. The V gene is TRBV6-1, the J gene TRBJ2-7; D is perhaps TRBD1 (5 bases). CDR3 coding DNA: TGTGCCAGCAGCGACACACCGGACACTACCTACGAGCAGTACTTC. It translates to CASSDTPDTTYEQYF.